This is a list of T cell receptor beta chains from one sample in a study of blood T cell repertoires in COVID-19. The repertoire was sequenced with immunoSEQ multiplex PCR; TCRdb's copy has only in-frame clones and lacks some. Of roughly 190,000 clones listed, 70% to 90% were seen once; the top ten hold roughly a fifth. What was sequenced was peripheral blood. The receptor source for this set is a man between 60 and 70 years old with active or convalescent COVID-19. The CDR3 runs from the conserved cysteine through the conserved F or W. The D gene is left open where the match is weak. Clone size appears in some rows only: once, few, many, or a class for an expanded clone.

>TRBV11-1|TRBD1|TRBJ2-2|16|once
TGTGCCAGCAGCCCCCGGGACAGGGCAGGCACCGGGGAGCTGTTTTTT
CASSPRDRAGTGELFF
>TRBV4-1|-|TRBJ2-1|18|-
TGCGCCAGCAGCCAAGAGAGTGAAGAGCCCCGAACCCCCAATGAGCAGTTCTTC
CASSQESEEPRTPNEQFF
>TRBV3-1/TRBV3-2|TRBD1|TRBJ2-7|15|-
TGTGCCAGCAGCCGGGGAGGACAGGGGGCTGGCGAGCAGTACTTC
CASSRGGQGAGEQYF
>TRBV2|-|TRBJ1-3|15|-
TGTGCCAGCAAAATCGAGGGAAGCTCTGGAAACACCATATATTTT
CASKIEGSSGNTIYF
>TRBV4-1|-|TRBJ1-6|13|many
TGCGCCAGCAGCCAATTCGGGGGTTCACCCCTCCACTTT
CASSQFGGSPLHF
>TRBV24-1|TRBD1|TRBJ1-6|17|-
TGTGCCACCAGTGATTTCGATAGACAGGGGTATAATTCACCCCTCCACTTT
CATSDFDRQGYNSPLHF
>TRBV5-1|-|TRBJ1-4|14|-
TGCGCCAGCAGCGTCGACAGGACCCTTGGGAAACTGTTTTTT
CASSVDRTLGKLFF
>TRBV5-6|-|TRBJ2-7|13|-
TGTGCCAGCAGCCAAGTATCCAGCTACGAGCAGTACTTC
CASSQVSSYEQYF
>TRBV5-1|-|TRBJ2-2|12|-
TGCGCCAGCAGCTTTTCGGTCGGGGAGCTGTTTTTT
CASSFSVGELFF
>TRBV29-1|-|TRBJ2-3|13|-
TGCAGCGTTGTCGAGGGGGGGCCAGATACGCAGTATTTT
CSVVEGGPDTQYF
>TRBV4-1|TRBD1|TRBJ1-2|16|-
TGCGCCAGCAGCCGCAACTCACAGGGGCTAGGGGAGGGCTACACCTTC
CASSRNSQGLGEGYTF
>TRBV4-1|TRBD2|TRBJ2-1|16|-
TGCGCCAGCAGCCAAGCCGCTAGCGGGGGACACAATGAGCAGTTCTTC
CASSQAASGGHNEQFF
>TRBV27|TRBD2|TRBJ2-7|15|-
TGTGCCAGCAGCAACGGGGCGGGGGGCGGCCACGAGCAGTACTTC
CASSNGAGGGHEQYF
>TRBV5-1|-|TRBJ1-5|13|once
TGCGCCTCCTCAAGCGGGGAGGGTCAGCCCCAGCATTTT
CASSSGEGQPQHF